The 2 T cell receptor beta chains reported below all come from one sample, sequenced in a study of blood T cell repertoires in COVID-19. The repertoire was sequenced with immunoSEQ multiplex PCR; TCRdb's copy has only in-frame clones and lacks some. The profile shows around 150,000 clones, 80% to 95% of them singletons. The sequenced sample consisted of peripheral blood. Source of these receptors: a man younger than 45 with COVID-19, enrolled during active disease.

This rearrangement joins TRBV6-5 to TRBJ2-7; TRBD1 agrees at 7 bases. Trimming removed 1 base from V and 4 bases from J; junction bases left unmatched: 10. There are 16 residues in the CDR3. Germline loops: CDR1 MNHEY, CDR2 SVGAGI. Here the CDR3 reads CASSYWGQSLSYEQYF. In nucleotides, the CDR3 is TGTGCCAGCAGTTACTGGGGACAGTCCCTTTCATACGAGCAGTACTTC.

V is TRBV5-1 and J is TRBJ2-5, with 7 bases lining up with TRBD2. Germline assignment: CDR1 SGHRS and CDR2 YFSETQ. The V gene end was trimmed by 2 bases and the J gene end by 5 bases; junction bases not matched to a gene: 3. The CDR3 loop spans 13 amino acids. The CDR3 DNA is TGCGCCAGCAGCTTCGGGGGAGGGGAGACCCAGTACTTC. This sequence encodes CASSFGGGETQYF. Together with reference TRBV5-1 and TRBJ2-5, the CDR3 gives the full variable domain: KAGVTQTPRYLIKTRGQQVTLSCSPISGHRSVSWYQQTPGQGLQFLFEYFSETQRNKGNFPGRFSGRQFSNSRSEMNVSTLELGDSALYLCASSFGGGETQYFGPGTRLLVL.